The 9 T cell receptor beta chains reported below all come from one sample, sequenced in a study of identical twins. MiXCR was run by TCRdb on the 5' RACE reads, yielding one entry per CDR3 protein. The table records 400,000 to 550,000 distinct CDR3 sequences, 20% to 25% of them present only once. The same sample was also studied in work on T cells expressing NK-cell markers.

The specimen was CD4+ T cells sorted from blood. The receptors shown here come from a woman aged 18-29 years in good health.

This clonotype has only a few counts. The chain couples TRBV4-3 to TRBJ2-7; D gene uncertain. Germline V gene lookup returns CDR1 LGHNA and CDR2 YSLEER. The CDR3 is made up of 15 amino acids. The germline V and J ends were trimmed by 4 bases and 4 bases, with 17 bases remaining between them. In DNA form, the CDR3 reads TGCGCCAGCAGCCGACACCGAGGACGGATATACGAGCAGTACTTC. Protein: CASSRHRGRIYEQYF.

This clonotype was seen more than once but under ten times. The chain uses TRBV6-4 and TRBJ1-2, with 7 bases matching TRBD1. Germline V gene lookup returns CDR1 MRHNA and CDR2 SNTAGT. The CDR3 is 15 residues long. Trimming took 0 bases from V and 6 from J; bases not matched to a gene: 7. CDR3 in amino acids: CASSDSETGPDGYTF. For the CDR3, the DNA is TGTGCCAGCAGTGACTCTGAGACAGGGCCGGATGGCTACACCTTC.

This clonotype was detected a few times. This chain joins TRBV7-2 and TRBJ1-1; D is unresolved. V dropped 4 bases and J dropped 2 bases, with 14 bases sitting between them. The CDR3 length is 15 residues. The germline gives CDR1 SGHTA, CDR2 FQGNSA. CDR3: CASSSMTQPNTEAFF. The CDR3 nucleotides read TGTGCCAGCAGCTCGATGACCCAACCAAACACTGAAGCTTTCTTT.

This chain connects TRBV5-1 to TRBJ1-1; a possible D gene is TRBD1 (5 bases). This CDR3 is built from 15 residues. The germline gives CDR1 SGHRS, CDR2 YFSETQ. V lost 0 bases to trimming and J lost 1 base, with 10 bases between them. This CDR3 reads CASSLAGRGNTEAFF. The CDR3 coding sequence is TGCGCCAGCAGCTTGGCAGGGAGAGGGAACACTGAAGCTTTCTTT.

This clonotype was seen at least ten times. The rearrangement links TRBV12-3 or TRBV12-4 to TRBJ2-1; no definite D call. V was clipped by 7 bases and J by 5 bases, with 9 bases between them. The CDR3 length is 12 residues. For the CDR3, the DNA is TGTGCCAGCATAGGCTTTCACAATGAGCAGTTCTTC. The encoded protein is CASIGFHNEQFF.

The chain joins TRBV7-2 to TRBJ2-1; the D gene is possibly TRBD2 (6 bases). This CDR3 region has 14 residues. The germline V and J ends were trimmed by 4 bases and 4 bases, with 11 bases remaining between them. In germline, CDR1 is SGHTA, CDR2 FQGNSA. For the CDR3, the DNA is TGTGCCAGCAGCTCAACGACTAGGTACAATGAGCAGTTCTTC. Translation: CASSSTTRYNEQFF.

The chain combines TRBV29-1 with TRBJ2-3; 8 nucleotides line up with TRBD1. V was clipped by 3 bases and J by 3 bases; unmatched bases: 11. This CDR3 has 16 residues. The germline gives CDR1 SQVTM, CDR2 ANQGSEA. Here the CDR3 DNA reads TGCAGCGTTGATCCCCCCGGCAGGGGGCTAACAGATACGCAGTATTTT. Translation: CSVDPPGRGLTDTQYF.

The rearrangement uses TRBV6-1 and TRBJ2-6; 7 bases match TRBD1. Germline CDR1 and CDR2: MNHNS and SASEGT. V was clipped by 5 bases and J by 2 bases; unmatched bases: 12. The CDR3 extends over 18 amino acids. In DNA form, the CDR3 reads TGTGCCAGCAGTCGACAGGGTTTGTTAAGGGCTGGGGCCAACGTCCTGACTTTC. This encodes CASSRQGLLRAGANVLTF.

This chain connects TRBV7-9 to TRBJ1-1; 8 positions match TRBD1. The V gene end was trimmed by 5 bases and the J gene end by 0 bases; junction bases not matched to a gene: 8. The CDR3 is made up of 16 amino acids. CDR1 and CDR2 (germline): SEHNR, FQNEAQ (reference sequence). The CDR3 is CASSADSQGVNTEAFF. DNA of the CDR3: TGTGCCAGCAGCGCCGATTCACAGGGGGTGAACACTGAAGCTTTCTTT.